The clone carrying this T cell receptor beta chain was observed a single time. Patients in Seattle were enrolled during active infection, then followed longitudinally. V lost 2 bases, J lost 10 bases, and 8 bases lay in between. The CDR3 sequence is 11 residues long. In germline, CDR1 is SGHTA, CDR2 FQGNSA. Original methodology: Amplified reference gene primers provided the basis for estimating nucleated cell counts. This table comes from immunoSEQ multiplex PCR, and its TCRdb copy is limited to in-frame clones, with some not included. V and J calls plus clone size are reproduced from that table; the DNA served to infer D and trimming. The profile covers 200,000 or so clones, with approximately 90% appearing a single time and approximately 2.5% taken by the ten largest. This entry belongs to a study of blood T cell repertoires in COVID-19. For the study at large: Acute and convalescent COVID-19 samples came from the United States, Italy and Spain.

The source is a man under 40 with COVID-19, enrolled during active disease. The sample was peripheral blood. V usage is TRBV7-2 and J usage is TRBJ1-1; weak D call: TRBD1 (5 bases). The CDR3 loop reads CASSLRGRAFF. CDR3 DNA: TGTGCCAGCAGCTTAAGGGGCCGAGCTTTCTTT.